This entry features one T cell receptor beta chain sequence. The record originates from a study of blood T cell repertoires in COVID-19. Germline assignment: CDR1 LNHDA and CDR2 SQIVND (reference sequence). With 6 bases removed from V and 0 bases from J, the gap between germline ends came to 11 bases. There are 14 residues in the CDR3. Assay used: immunoSEQ multiplex PCR; TCRdb lists only in-frame clones, some missing. The sample contains tens of thousands of clones, 85% to 90% of which appear only once. The TCR originated in a woman aged 55-75 years with COVID-19, enrolled during active disease. Sequencing was performed on peripheral blood. This chain links TRBV19 with TRBJ2-5; a weak D match, TRBD1 (6 bases). The CDR3 nucleotides are TGTGCCAGTAGGAGGCAGGGGTACCAAGAGACCCAGTACTTC. Protein sequence: CASRRQGYQETQYF.